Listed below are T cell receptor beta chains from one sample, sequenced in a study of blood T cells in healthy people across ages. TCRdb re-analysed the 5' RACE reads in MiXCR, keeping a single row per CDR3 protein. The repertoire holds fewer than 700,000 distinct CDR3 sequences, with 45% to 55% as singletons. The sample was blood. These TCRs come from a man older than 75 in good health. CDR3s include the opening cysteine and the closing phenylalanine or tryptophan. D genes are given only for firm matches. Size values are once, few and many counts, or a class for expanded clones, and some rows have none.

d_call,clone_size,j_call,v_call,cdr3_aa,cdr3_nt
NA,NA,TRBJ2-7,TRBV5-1,CASSFDGAEQYF,TGCGCCAGCAGCTTCGACGGGGCCGAGCAGTACTTC
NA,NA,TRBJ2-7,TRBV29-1,CSVPGDYYEQYF,TGCAGCGTCCCTGGGGATTACTACGAGCAGTACTTC
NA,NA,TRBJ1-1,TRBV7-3,CASSLGAMNTKAFF,TGTGCCAGCAGCTTAGGGGCCATGAACACTAAAGCTTTCTTT
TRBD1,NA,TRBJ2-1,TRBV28,CASSAGQGDSHEQFF,TGTGCCAGCAGTGCGGGACAGGGAGATTCTCATGAGCAGTTCTTC
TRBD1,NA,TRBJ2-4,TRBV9,CASSVSSGQKNIQYF,TGTGCCAGCAGCGTGTCTTCGGGACAGAAAAACATTCAGTACTTC
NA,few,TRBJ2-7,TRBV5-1,CASSPAQGLAYEQYF,TGCGCCAGCAGCCCAGCGCAGGGTCTCGCCTACGAGCAGTACTTC
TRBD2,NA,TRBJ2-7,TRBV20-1,CSARDASGTSYEQYF,TGCAGTGCTAGAGATGCTAGCGGGACGTCCTACGAGCAGTACTTC
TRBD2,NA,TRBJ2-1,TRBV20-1,CSAKAGTIYNEQFF,TGCAGTGCGAAAGCCGGGACTATATACAATGAGCAGTTCTTC
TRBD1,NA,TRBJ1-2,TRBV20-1,CSAPTGTGVNGYTF,TGCAGTGCGCCTACCGGGACAGGGGTTAATGGCTACACCTTC
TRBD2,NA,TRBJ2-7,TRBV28,CASSSTSTAGSGISYEQYF,TGTGCCAGCAGTTCAACTTCCACGGCCGGTAGCGGGATCTCCTACGAGCAGTACTTC
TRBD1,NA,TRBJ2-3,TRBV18,CASSPPPGQITDMQYF,TGTGCCAGCTCACCTCCACCGGGACAGATCACAGATATGCAGTATTTT
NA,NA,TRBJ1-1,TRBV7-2,CASSPHTEAFF,TGTGCCAGCAGCCCCCACACTGAAGCTTTCTTT
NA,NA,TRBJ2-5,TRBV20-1,CSAETGGETQYF,TGCAGTGCTGAGACAGGTGGAGAGACCCAGTACTTC
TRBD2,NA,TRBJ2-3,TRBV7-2,CASSTRLAGGTDTQYF,TGTGCCAGCAGCACCCGACTAGCGGGGGGCACAGATACGCAGTATTTT
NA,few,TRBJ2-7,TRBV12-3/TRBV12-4,CASSIRRTYEQYF,TGTGCCAGCAGCATTAGACGAACCTACGAGCAGTACTTC
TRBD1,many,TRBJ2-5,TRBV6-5,CASKGTGGAETQYF,TGTGCCAGCAAGGGGACAGGGGGCGCAGAGACCCAGTACTTC
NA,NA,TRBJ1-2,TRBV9,CASSVDGHYGYTF,TGTGCCAGCAGCGTCGACGGACACTATGGCTACACCTTC
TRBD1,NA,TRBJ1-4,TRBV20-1,CSARGGQGFSGKLFF,TGCAGTGCTAGAGGAGGACAGGGGTTTAGTGGAAAACTGTTTTTT
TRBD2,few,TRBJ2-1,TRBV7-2,CASSLVASGGARGNEQFF,TGTGCCAGCAGCTTAGTAGCTAGCGGGGGGGCCCGGGGCAATGAGCAGTTCTTC
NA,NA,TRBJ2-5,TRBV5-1,CASSPGRGRVSETQYF,TGCGCCAGCAGCCCGGGTCGCGGCAGGGTGTCGGAGACCCAGTACTTC
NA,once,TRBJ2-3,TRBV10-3,CAISRDAGGGADTQYF,TGTGCCATCAGCAGGGACGCGGGCGGTGGCGCAGATACGCAGTATTTT
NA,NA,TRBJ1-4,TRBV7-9,CASSLGVREFGNEKLFF,TGTGCCAGCAGCTTAGGAGTCAGGGAGTTTGGGAATGAAAAACTGTTTTTT
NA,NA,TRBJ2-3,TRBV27,CASSLRDTSTDTQYF,TGTGCCAGCAGTTTAAGGGACACTAGCACAGATACGCAGTATTTT
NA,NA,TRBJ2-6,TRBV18,CASSPEIKGSGSGANVLTF,TGTGCCAGCTCACCAGAGATTAAGGGTTCGGGTTCTGGGGCCAACGTCCTGACTTTC
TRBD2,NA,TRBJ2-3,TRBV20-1,CSARDAASGSSLDTQYF,TGCAGTGCTAGAGATGCCGCTAGCGGGAGTAGTTTGGATACGCAGTATTTT
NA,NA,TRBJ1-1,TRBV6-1,CASSEVGDTEAFF,TGTGCCAGCAGTGAAGTCGGGGACACTGAAGCTTTCTTT
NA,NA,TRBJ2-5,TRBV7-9,CASSLRGSYNEQYF,TGTGCCAGCAGCTTAAGGGGTTCCTACAATGAGCAGTACTTC
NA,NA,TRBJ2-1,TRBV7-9,CASSLVKGEQGSSSYNEQFF,TGTGCCAGCAGCTTAGTTAAGGGGGAACAGGGTTCCAGCTCCTACAATGAGCAGTTCTTC
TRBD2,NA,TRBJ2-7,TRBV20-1,CSARAPLAGGREQYF,TGCAGTGCTAGAGCGCCACTAGCGGGAGGACGCGAGCAGTACTTC
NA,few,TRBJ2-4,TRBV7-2,CASSLEVAKNIQYF,TGTGCCAGCAGCTTAGAGGTAGCCAAAAACATTCAGTACTTC
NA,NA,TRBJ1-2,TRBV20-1,CSASPLFYGYTF,TGCAGTGCTTCCCCACTCTTCTATGGCTACACCTTC
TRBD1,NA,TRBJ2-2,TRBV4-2,CASSQPGQGTNTGELFF,TGTGCCAGCAGCCAACCGGGACAGGGGACAAACACCGGGGAGCTGTTTTTT
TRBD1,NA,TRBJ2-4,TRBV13,CASSISRGLTGISKNIQYF,TGTGCCAGCAGTATTAGTCGCGGCCTGACAGGGATATCCAAAAACATTCAGTACTTC
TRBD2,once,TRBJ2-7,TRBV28,CASRRGGSLNEQYF,TGTGCCAGCAGAAGAGGCGGGAGTCTCAACGAGCAGTACTTC
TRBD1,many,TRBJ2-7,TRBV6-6,CASSSPGQGYEQYF,TGTGCCAGCAGTTCCCCGGGACAGGGCTACGAGCAGTACTTC
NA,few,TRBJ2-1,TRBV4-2,CASSQGPETGLNEQFF,TGTGCCAGCAGCCAAGGGCCCGAGACAGGCCTCAATGAGCAGTTCTTC
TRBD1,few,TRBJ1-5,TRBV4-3,CASSQEPGDRAQPQHF,TGCGCCAGCAGCCAAGAGCCCGGGGACAGGGCTCAGCCCCAGCATTTT
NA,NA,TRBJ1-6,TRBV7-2,CASSLSGGGNSPLHF,TGTGCCAGCAGCTTATCAGGAGGCGGTAATTCACCCCTCCACTTT
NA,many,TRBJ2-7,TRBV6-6,CASSETGREQYF,TGTGCCAGCAGCGAAACCGGGCGCGAGCAGTACTTC
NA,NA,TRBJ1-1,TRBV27,CETRRGRMNTEAFF,TGTGAGACGAGGAGGGGCCGGATGAACACTGAAGCTTTCTTT
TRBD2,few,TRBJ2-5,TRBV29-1,CSVDGGRAGEQYF,TGCAGCGTGGATGGTGGGAGGGCCGGTGAGCAGTACTTC
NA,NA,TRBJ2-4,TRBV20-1,CSARESLAKNVQYF,TGCAGTGCTAGAGAATCTTTAGCCAAAAACGTTCAGTACTTC
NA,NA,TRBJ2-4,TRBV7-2,CASSQLLAKNIQYF,TGTGCCAGCAGCCAGTTATTAGCCAAAAACATTCAGTACTTC
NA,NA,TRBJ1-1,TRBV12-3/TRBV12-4,CASTLGGASEAFF,TGTGCCAGCACTCTGGGGGGGGCTAGTGAAGCTTTCTTT
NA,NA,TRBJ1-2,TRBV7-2,CASSIDSNYGYTF,TGTGCCAGCAGCATCGACAGTAACTATGGCTACACCTTC